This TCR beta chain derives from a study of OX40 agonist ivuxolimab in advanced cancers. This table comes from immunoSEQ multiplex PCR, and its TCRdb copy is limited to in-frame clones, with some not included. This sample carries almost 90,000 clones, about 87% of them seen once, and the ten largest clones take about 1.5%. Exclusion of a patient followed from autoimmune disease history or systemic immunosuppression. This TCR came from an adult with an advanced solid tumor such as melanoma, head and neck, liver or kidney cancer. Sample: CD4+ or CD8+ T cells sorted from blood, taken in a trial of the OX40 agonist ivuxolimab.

CDR3 amino acids: CARGGTATGELFF. As DNA, the CDR3 is TGTGCCCGGGGGGGGACAGCGACCGGGGAGCTGTTTTTT. This chain connects TRBV7-8 to TRBJ2-2; possibly TRBD2 for D (8 bases). Trimming stripped 11 bases from V and 5 bases from J, with 15 bases between. The germline gives CDR1 SGHVS, CDR2 FQNEAQ. This CDR3 contains 13 residues.